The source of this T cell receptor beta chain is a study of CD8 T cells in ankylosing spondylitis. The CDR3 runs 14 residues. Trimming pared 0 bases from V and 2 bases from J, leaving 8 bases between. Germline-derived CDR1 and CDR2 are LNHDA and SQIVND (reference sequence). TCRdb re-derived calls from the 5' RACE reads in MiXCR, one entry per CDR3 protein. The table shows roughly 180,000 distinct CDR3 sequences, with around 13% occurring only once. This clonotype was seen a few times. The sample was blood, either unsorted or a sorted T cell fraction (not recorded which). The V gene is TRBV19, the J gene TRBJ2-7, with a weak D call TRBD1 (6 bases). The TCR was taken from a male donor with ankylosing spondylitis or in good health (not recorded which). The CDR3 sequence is CASSIEAGAYEQYF. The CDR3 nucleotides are TGTGCCAGTAGTATAGAAGCAGGGGCCTACGAGCAGTACTTC.